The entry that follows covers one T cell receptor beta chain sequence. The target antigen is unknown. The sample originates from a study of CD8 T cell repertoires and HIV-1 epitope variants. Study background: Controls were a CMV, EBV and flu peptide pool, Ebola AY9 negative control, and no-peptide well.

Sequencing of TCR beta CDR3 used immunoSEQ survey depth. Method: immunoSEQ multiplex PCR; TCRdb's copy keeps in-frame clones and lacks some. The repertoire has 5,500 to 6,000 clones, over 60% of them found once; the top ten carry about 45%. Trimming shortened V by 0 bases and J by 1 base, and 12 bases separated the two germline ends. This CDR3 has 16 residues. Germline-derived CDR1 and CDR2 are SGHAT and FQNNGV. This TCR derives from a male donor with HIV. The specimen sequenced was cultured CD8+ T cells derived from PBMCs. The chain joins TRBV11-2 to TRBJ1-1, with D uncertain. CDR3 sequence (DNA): TGTGCCAGCAGCTTAGACAAGGAGAGCTCGAACACTGAAGCTTTCTTT. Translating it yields CASSLDKESSNTEAFF.